A selection of T cell receptor beta chains follows, all from one sample in a study of T-cell reconstitution after alpha-beta-depleted transplantation in children. TCRdb recomputed calls from the PCR reads with MiXCR, one row per CDR3 protein. The sample has roughly 100,000 distinct CDR3 sequences, 7% to 8% seen once. The sample was PBMCs, taken before TCRalphabeta/CD19-depleted stem cell transplant. The origin of the receptors is a boy aged 2-15 years with acute lymphoblastic leukemia, due to receive a stem cell transplant. CDR3s include the opening cysteine and the closing phenylalanine or tryptophan. The D gene is left open where the match is weak. Where a row states a size, it is once, few, many or the class of an expanded clone; other rows omit it.

j_call d_call clone_size cdr3_length v_call cdr3_aa cdr3_nt
TRBJ2-1 - many 16 TRBV7-8 CASSHPQGRRYNEQFF TGTGCCAGCAGTCACCCCCAGGGTAGGCGGTACAATGAGCAGTTCTTC
TRBJ1-1 - few 16 TRBV27 CASSYREYRVATEAFF TGTGCCAGCAGTTACCGAGAATACAGGGTCGCCACTGAAGCTTTCTTT
TRBJ2-3 TRBD1 - 16 TRBV7-2 CASSHRGGRGTDTQYF TGTGCCAGCAGCCACAGGGGCGGAAGAGGCACAGATACGCAGTATTTT
TRBJ1-1 - many 11 TRBV14 CASSQGRAAFF TGTGCCAGCAGCCAAGGGAGGGCAGCTTTCTTT
TRBJ2-7 - - 13 TRBV12-1 CASSSGSSYEQYF TGTGCCAGCAGCTCCGGGAGCTCCTACGAGCAGTACTTC
TRBJ2-7 - many 15 TRBV6-2/TRBV6-3 CASSSVGLAVYEQYF TGTGCCAGCAGCTCGGTCGGGCTAGCAGTTTACGAGCAGTACTTC
TRBJ2-2 - - 15 TRBV5-4 CASSRREVRTGELFF TGTGCCAGCAGCCGAAGGGAGGTCCGCACCGGGGAGCTGTTTTTT
TRBJ1-1 TRBD1 few 14 TRBV6-1 CASSGTGGGAEAFF TGTGCCAGCAGTGGAACAGGGGGGGGAGCTGAAGCTTTCTTT
TRBJ2-7 TRBD2 many 15 TRBV7-2 CASSTTVAGVAEQYF TGTGCCAGCAGCACCACTGTAGCGGGGGTTGCGGAGCAGTACTTC
TRBJ2-7 - - 13 TRBV25-1 CASSGRNNYEQYF TGTGCCAGCAGTGGCAGGAACAACTACGAGCAGTACTTC
TRBJ2-3 TRBD2 many 19 TRBV10-3 CAISESGSLAGMSTDTQYF TGTGCCATCAGTGAGTCGGGGTCGCTAGCGGGGATGAGCACAGATACGCAGTATTTT
TRBJ2-3 - - 11 TRBV7-2 CASSPLDTQYF TGTGCCAGCTCCCCCTTGGATACGCAGTATTTT
TRBJ2-1 TRBD2 - 16 TRBV7-3 CAGSWTSGLSYNEQFF TGTGCCGGCAGTTGGACTAGCGGGCTCTCCTACAATGAGCAGTTCTTC
TRBJ2-2 - few 12 TRBV5-1 CASSVNTGELFF TGCGCCAGCAGCGTGAACACCGGGGAGCTGTTTTTT
TRBJ2-5 TRBD1 many 15 TRBV20-1 CSATDGQGRRETQYF TGCAGTGCTACAGACGGACAGGGGCGCCGGGAGACCCAGTACTTC
TRBJ1-1 TRBD1 many 14 TRBV10-3 CAIRDTGGWTEAFF TGTGCCATCAGGGATACAGGGGGTTGGACTGAAGCTTTCTTT
TRBJ2-7 - many 13 TRBV28 CASSPVSKGGQYF TGTGCCAGCAGCCCTGTGTCCAAGGGGGGACAGTACTTC
TRBJ2-4 - - 14 TRBV28 CASSLLGDKNIQYF TGTGCCAGCAGTTTGCTAGGGGACAAAAACATTCAGTACTTC
TRBJ2-7 TRBD2 - 16 TRBV7-8 CASVLWGGSTSYEQYF TGTGCCAGCGTTCTATGGGGGGGTTCGACCTCCTACGAGCAGTACTTC